This entry lists 8 T cell receptor beta chains sequenced from one sample in a study of shared clonotypes between healthy human individuals. TCRdb keeps only in-frame clones here, not all; method: immunoSEQ multiplex PCR. This sample has some 360,000 clones, with about 70% found just once. Sequencing used memory CD4+ T cells sorted from blood. The subset here: CD45RA-negative fraction. These receptors came from a young man in good health.

Concerning this clone: Other nucleotide sequences from this sample produce the same CDR3. This chain uses TRBV28 with TRBJ1-4; no clear D. Trimming cost V 2 bases and J 4 bases, with 8 bases left between them. The CDR3 runs 14 residues. Germline values: CDR1 MDHEN, CDR2 SYDVKM. The CDR3 spells CASSLAGINEKLFF. As DNA, the CDR3 is TGTGCCAGCAGTTTAGCGGGGATTAATGAAAAACTGTTTTTT.

This clone was found a few times. The CDR3: CASSLGPLSGELFF. CDR3 nucleotides: TGTGCCAGCAGCCTCGGACCTCTCTCCGGGGAGCTGTTTTTT. The chain carries TRBV7-6 and TRBJ2-2; D not resolved. Germline-derived CDR1 and CDR2 are SGHVS and FNYEAQ. There are 14 residues in the CDR3. Trimming removed 5 bases at V and 6 bases at J, with 13 bases between.

The chain links TRBV19 to TRBJ1-6; maybe TRBD1 (5 bases). Trimming shortened V by 8 bases and J by 7 bases, and 9 bases separated the two germline ends. Germline V gives CDR1 LNHDA, CDR2 SQIVND (reference sequence). The CDR3 contains 12 residues. CDR3 bases: TGTGCCAGTCGGGACTTGAATTCACCCCTCCACTTT. The encoded protein is CASRDLNSPLHF.

The J gene is TRBJ2-1, the V gene TRBV19; 8 bases match TRBD2. The germline V gene has CDR1 LNHDA and CDR2 SQIVND (reference sequence). J was trimmed by 6 bases and V by 5 bases; bases with no gene match: 9. The CDR3 covers 15 residues. DNA of the CDR3: TGTGCCAGTAGTCCGGGACTAGGTTGGGTCAATGAGCAGTTCTTC. Protein product: CASSPGLGWVNEQFF.

V gene TRBV5-1 combines with J gene TRBJ2-1, with D unclear. The CDR3 is 13 amino acids. Germline V gene sequence: CDR1 SGHRS, CDR2 YFSETQ. With 4 bases removed from V and 9 bases from J, the gap between germline ends came to 14 bases. Here the CDR3 DNA reads TGCGCCAGCAGCGTTGTCGTGGTAGCTGAGCAGTTCTTC. Translation: CASSVVVVAEQFF. Together with reference TRBV5-1 and TRBJ2-1, the CDR3 gives the full variable domain: KAGVTQTPRYLIKTRGQQVTLSCSPISGHRSVSWYQQTPGQGLQFLFEYFSETQRNKGNFPGRFSGRQFSNSRSEMNVSTLELGDSALYLCASSVVVVAEQFFGPGTRLTVL.

In this sample, this clone turned up many times. This chain joins TRBV6-6 and TRBJ1-1; 7 nucleotides line up with TRBD1. The CDR3 loop spans 15 amino acids. In germline, CDR1 is MNHNY, CDR2 SVGAGI (reference sequence). The V and J ends lost 6 bases and 4 bases, in that order; junction bases with no gene match: 11. The CDR3 nucleotides read TGTGCCAGCAGACCTCTCACAGGGGATGCCACTGAAGCTTTCTTT. It translates to CASRPLTGDATEAFF.

This chain uses TRBV27 with TRBJ1-5; no clear D. Germline lookup yields CDR1 MNHEY and CDR2 SMNVEV (reference sequence). CDR3 length equals 15 residues. The ends were cut back, 2 bases at V and 4 bases at J, with 12 bases in the middle. The CDR3 protein is CASSLVAIGNQPQHF. The CDR3 coding sequence is TGTGCCAGCAGTTTAGTGGCCATCGGAAATCAGCCCCAGCATTTT.

The chain recombines TRBV6-1 with TRBJ1-4; weak D call: TRBD1 (5 bases). CDR3 size: 15 residues. Trimming took 9 bases from V and 3 from J, leaving 17 bases between them. Germline V CDR1 and CDR2: MNHNS, SASEGT. CDR3 amino acids: CASGGEGRANEKLFF. The CDR3 coding sequence is TGTGCCAGTGGGGGTGAGGGGAGGGCTAATGAAAAACTGTTTTTT.